A single T cell receptor (beta chain) is shown here with its context. Its antigen is currently unknown. Time point in this sample: cycle 4 day 1 (C4D1), after 6 weeks of nivolumab. Brentuximab vedotin exposure varied, and every patient relapsed after autologous stem cell transplantation. Magnetic depletion of unwanted cells isolated CD4+ T cells from thawed PBMCs. Unmatched junction bases numbered 16, after V lost 4 bases and J lost 6 bases. This CDR3 spans 18 amino acids. Germline V lookup: CDR1 ENHRY, CDR2 SYGVKD. Generated by immunoSEQ multiplex PCR, the TCRdb table keeps only in-frame clones and is missing some. This repertoire shows approximately 18,000 clones, just under 80% found once; its top ten account for around 1.9%. These data originate in a study of PD-1 blockade in classical Hodgkin lymphoma. Overall study findings and caveats: Reasons behind the repertoire differences stay unclear, perhaps disease activity or earlier therapy.

The sequences come from CD4+ T cells from blood, collected before the fourth cycle of nivolumab. The clonotype comes from a human donor with classical Hodgkin lymphoma. V gene TRBV10-3 combines with J gene TRBJ2-1, with 9 bases that match TRBD2. CDR3 bases: TGTGCCATCAGTGGGGCCCGGGACAGAGTTAGCGGGAGCAATGAGCAGTTCTTC. It codes for CAISGARDRVSGSNEQFF.